This is a list of T cell receptor beta chains from one sample in a study of OX40 agonist ivuxolimab in advanced cancers. Clones were read by immunoSEQ multiplex PCR, and TCRdb kept only the in-frame ones, dropping some. The data hold tens of thousands of clones, with approximately 88% observed a single time. Source: CD4+ or CD8+ T cells sorted from blood, taken in a trial of the OX40 agonist ivuxolimab. These receptors were collected from an adult with an advanced solid tumor such as melanoma, head and neck, liver or kidney cancer. The CDR3 runs from the conserved cysteine through the conserved F or W. A D gene is named only where the DNA matches it firmly.

d_call,j_call,v_call,cdr3_aa,cdr3_nt
-,TRBJ1-2,TRBV2,CASSDVSGQNYGYTF,TGTGCCAGCAGTGACGTATCGGGTCAGAACTATGGCTACACCTTC
TRBD1,TRBJ2-1,TRBV30,CAWARDRRNFQRGEQFF,TGTGCCTGGGCACGGGACAGGAGGAATTTCCAAAGGGGTGAGCAGTTCTTC
-,TRBJ2-6,TRBV19,CASSLFSGANVLTF,TGTGCCAGTAGTCTCTTCTCTGGGGCCAACGTCCTGACTTTC
TRBD1,TRBJ2-1,TRBV11-2,CASSSGQGGGEQFF,TGTGCCAGCAGCTCCGGACAGGGCGGAGGTGAGCAGTTCTTC
-,TRBJ2-2,TRBV12-5,CASGLDINTGELFF,TGTGCTAGTGGTCTAGACATAAACACCGGGGAGCTGTTTTTT
-,TRBJ1-5,TRBV30,CAWSGIGGYSNQPQHF,TGTGCCTGGAGCGGGATCGGAGGATATAGCAATCAGCCCCAGCATTTT
-,TRBJ2-6,TRBV19,CASSILYGTPESGANVLTF,TGTGCCAGTAGTATTCTTTATGGCACTCCGGAGTCTGGGGCCAACGTCCTGACTTTC
TRBD1,TRBJ2-7,TRBV6-5,CASSYGGQGDYEQYF,TGTGCCAGCAGTTACGGGGGACAGGGGGATTACGAGCAGTACTTC
-,TRBJ2-7,TRBV27,CASRAKGRAYEQYF,TGTGCCAGCAGAGCAAAGGGCCGAGCCTACGAGCAGTACTTC
-,TRBJ2-5,TRBV19,CASSISLAETQYF,TGTGCCAGTAGTATAAGCCTCGCCGAGACCCAGTACTTC
-,TRBJ1-1,TRBV11-3,CASSLVVDTEAFF,TGTGCCAGCAGCTTAGTCGTTGACACTGAAGCTTTCTTT